What follows are 20 T cell receptor beta chains derived from one specimen sequenced in a study of glioma-infiltrating T cells. TCR alpha and beta CDR3 regions were amplified from RNA using iRepertoire nested multiplex PCR. TCRdb re-derived calls from the multiplex PCR reads in MiXCR, one entry per CDR3 protein. Of 100,000 to 150,000 distinct CDR3 sequences in the sample, roughly 24% were seen once. The specimen was glioma tissue, nonneoplastic brain tissue, or PBMCs (not recorded which). The receptor source for this set is a human donor with low-grade glioma or glioblastoma, undergoing nonglioma brain surgery, or in good health (not recorded which).

Ten or more counts support this clonotype. The chain links TRBV7-2 to TRBJ2-1, with 7 bases that match TRBD1. This CDR3 has 14 residues. V lost 6 bases to trimming and J lost 4 bases; unmatched junction nucleotides: 6. The V gene's germline CDR1 is SGHTA and CDR2 FQGNSA. The CDR3 DNA sequence: TGTGCCAGCAGTCCTAGGACAGGATACAATGAGCAGTTCTTC. This encodes CASSPRTGYNEQFF. Supplemented by reference TRBV7-2 and TRBJ2-1, the full variable domain reads GAGVSQSPSNKVTEKGKDVELRCDPISGHTALYWYRQSLGQGLEFLIYFQGNSAPDKSGLPSDRFSAERTGGSVSTLTIQRTQQEDSAVYLCASSPRTGYNEQFFGPGTRLTVL.

In this sample, this clonotype turned up many times. This rearrangement joins TRBV15 to TRBJ2-4; D not resolved. This CDR3 has 15 residues. The germline CDR1 and CDR2 sequences are LNHNV and YYDKDF (reference sequence). Trimming cost V 0 bases and J 8 bases, with 14 bases left between them. The CDR3 here is CATSRDQGIRDIQYF. CDR3 nucleotide sequence: TGTGCCACCAGCAGAGATCAAGGCATACGGGACATTCAGTACTTC.

A few counts support this clonotype. The chain is built from TRBV3-1 and TRBJ2-1; a possible D gene is TRBD2 (7 bases). The CDR3 consists of 17 residues. Germline loops: CDR1 LGHDT, CDR2 YNNKEL (reference sequence). Trimming stripped 0 bases from V and 1 base from J, with 13 bases between. The CDR3 is CASSQDLGGGSYNEQFF. CDR3 nucleotides: TGTGCCAGCAGCCAAGATCTGGGAGGGGGTTCCTACAATGAGCAGTTCTTC.

There are many counts of this clonotype. This rearrangement joins TRBV20-1 to TRBJ2-1; 12 bases align to TRBD2. This CDR3 spans 16 amino acids. V shed 6 bases and J 4 bases; nucleotides not matched to a gene: 10. From germline, CDR1 is DFQATT and CDR2 SNEGSKA (reference sequence). The CDR3 reads CSAAPSGRAQYNEQFF. In DNA form, the CDR3 reads TGCAGTGCGGCTCCTAGCGGGAGGGCCCAGTACAATGAGCAGTTCTTC.

Comment on this clonotype: This may be a read error: a much more frequent sequence differs by one nucleotide. The chain joins TRBV28 to TRBJ1-1; D is unclear. Germline CDR1 reads MDHEN; CDR2 reads SYDVKM. This CDR3 is 12 amino acids long. Here the CDR3 reads CDSSTTRTEAFF. CDR3 sequence (DNA): TGTGACAGCAGTACCACCCGGACTGAAGCTTTCTTT.

The chain carries TRBV6-2 or TRBV6-3 and TRBJ2-7; 14 bases fit TRBD2. With 4 bases clipped from V and 4 bases from J, the junction kept 15 bases outside the gene matches. This CDR3 region has 19 residues. Germline V lookup: CDR1 MNHEY, CDR2 SVGEGT. CDR3: CASSSRTSGRPMGPYEQYF. The CDR3 DNA is TGTGCCAGCAGTTCTAGGACTAGCGGGAGGCCCATGGGGCCATACGAGCAGTACTTC.

This clonotype has just a few counts. The V call is TRBV5-1, the J call TRBJ1-3, with D perhaps TRBD1 (6 bases). Germline V gene lookup returns CDR1 SGHRS and CDR2 YFSETQ. This CDR3 comprises 15 residues. V dropped 1 base and J dropped 4 bases, with 12 bases sitting between them. CDR3 sequence (DNA): TGCGCCAGCAGCTTGTATTCAGGGGCCGGAAACACCATATATTTT. This sequence encodes CASSLYSGAGNTIYF.

The rearrangement uses TRBV11-2 and TRBJ1-1; TRBD1 is a possible D gene (6 bases). Looked up from germline, CDR1 is SGHAT and CDR2 is FQNNGV. The CDR3 consists of 17 residues. V lost 5 bases, J lost 1 base, and 20 bases lay in between. The CDR3 DNA reads TGTGCCAGCAGCGGAATAGGGACCGGGACACCGAACACTGAAGCTTTCTTT. Protein: CASSGIGTGTPNTEAFF.

In its sample, this clonotype was seen many times. The rearrangement links TRBV7-2 to TRBJ2-3, with TRBD2 matching 16 bases. After removal of 3 bases from V and 1 base from J, the junction contained 7 bases not matched to a gene. The CDR3 runs 19 residues. Germline V CDR1 and CDR2: SGHTA, FQGNSA. CDR3 protein: CASSLGLAGGFSGTDTQYF. The CDR3 DNA follows: TGTGCCAGCAGCTTGGGACTAGCGGGAGGGTTCTCGGGCACAGATACGCAGTATTTT.

This chain uses TRBV2 with TRBJ1-1; unclear D gene. This CDR3 is built from 11 residues. The germline CDR1 and CDR2 sequences are SNHLY and FYNNEI. V was pared by 8 bases and J by 10 bases, with 14 bases between. CDR3 bases: TGTGCCAGCGCCAGCGCAGGTAGAGCTTTCTTT. Its translation is CASASAGRAFF.

This clonotype turned up a few times. The V and J genes are TRBV9 and TRBJ1-1; weak D call: TRBD1 (5 bases). CDR3 length equals 16 residues. The V end lost 3 bases, the J end lost 6 bases, and 21 bases lay between the germline ends. Germline V gene lookup returns CDR1 SGDLS and CDR2 YYNGEE. The DNA for the CDR3 is TGTGCCAGCAGCGCACGGTCCGAGGGGCTCCTGCCTGAAGCTTTCTTT. Translation gives CASSARSEGLLPEAFF.

The table lists this clonotype with many counts. The rearrangement joins TRBV5-1 to TRBJ2-7; D is possibly TRBD1 (6 bases). V lost 0 bases, J lost 2 bases, and 12 bases lay in between. This CDR3 spans 15 amino acids. Germline-derived CDR1 and CDR2 are SGHRS and YFSETQ. CDR3 residues: CASSLATGWTYEQYF. The CDR3 DNA follows: TGCGCCAGCAGCTTGGCCACAGGGTGGACCTACGAGCAGTACTTC. The entire variable domain, with the rest obtained from reference TRBV5-1 and TRBJ2-7, is as follows: KAGVTQTPRYLIKTRGQQVTLSCSPISGHRSVSWYQQTPGQGLQFLFEYFSETQRNKGNFPGRFSGRQFSNSRSEMNVSTLELGDSALYLCASSLATGWTYEQYFGPGTRLTVT.

This clonotype was observed at least ten times. The CDR3 nucleotides are TGTGCCAGCAGTTACTCACCAGGGGGGACTGAAGCTTTCTTT. Encoded protein: CASSYSPGGTEAFF. This sequence joins TRBV6-2 or TRBV6-3 and TRBJ1-1; TRBD1 matches 7 bases. This CDR3 has 14 amino acids. The V segment lost 0 bases and the J segment 5 bases; nucleotides outside the gene matches: 3. The germline V gene has CDR1 MNHEY and CDR2 SVGEGT.

This clonotype was detected only a few times. The J gene is TRBJ2-7, the V gene TRBV14; D is unresolved. This CDR3 has 16 residues. In germline, CDR1 is SGHDN, CDR2 FVKESK. With 3 bases removed from V and 3 bases from J, the gap between germline ends came to 18 bases. As DNA, the CDR3 is TGTGCCAGCAGCCAGGTGCCGGGTCGACCCCTCTACGAGCAGTACTTC. Protein product: CASSQVPGRPLYEQYF.

This clonotype appeared many times. This rearrangement joins TRBV3-1 to TRBJ2-3, with 7 positions matching TRBD1. The CDR3 length is 14 residues. V was pared by 6 bases and J by 2 bases, with 5 bases of the junction left unmatched. Per the germline V gene, CDR1 is LGHDT and CDR2 is YNNKEL (reference sequence). CDR3 bases: TGTGCCAGCAGTCCTACAGGGGTCACAGATACGCAGTATTTT. This codes for CASSPTGVTDTQYF.

Points on this clonotype: A much larger clone differs by one base, so this may be a read error. The rearrangement joins TRBV6-4 to TRBJ2-7; 8 bases align to TRBD1. The CDR3 extends over 14 amino acids. Germline V gene sequence: CDR1 MRHNA, CDR2 SNTAGT. For the CDR3, the DNA is TGTGCCAGCAGGCCGACAGGGGTCCCTTACGGGCAGTACTTC. It codes for CASRPTGVPYGQYF.

This clonotype came up many times. The rearrangement links TRBV18 to TRBJ1-5; no clear D gene. Germline lookup yields CDR1 KGHSH and CDR2 LQKENI. V lost 3 bases and J 1 base, leaving 4 bases between the germline ends. The CDR3 consists of 13 residues. The CDR3 is CASSPGSNQPQHF. CDR3 nucleotide sequence: TGTGCCAGCTCACCCGGCAGCAATCAGCCCCAGCATTTT. The entire variable domain, with the rest obtained from reference TRBV18 and TRBJ1-5, is as follows: NAGVMQNPRHLVRRRGQEARLRCSPMKGHSHVYWYRQLPEEGLKFMVYLQKENIIDESGMPKERFSAEFPKEGPSILRIQQVVRGDSAAYFCASSPGSNQPQHFGDGTRLSIL.

This clonotype came up many times. The V call is TRBV24-1, the J call TRBJ1-5; D is undetermined. The CDR3 sequence is 14 residues long. Trimming cost V 2 bases and J 8 bases, with 12 bases left between them. CDR1 is KGHDR, CDR2 SFDVKD, per germline. The CDR3 loop is CATSDSSNREPQHF. For the CDR3, the DNA is TGTGCCACCAGTGATTCATCCAATCGGGAGCCCCAGCATTTT.

About this clonotype: An end of the junction differs from the germline gene, which may be a read error. J is TRBJ2-1 and V is TRBV6-2 or TRBV6-3, with 8 bases identical to TRBD1. The length of the CDR3 is 14 residues. The germline CDR1 and CDR2 sequences are MNHEY and SVGEGT. CDR3 sequence: CASNYQGQVNEQFF. The CDR3 DNA is TGTGCCAGCAATTACCAGGGACAGGTAAATGAGCAGTTCTTC.

This clonotype was seen at least ten times. In DNA form, the CDR3 reads TGTGCCAGCAGCTTCCCCGGCACAGATACGCAGTATTTT. As protein: CASSFPGTDTQYF. The chain has TRBV7-2 and TRBJ2-3; no clear D gene. V dropped 3 bases and J dropped 1 base, with 5 bases sitting between them. There are 13 residues in the CDR3. Germline-derived CDR1 and CDR2 are SGHTA and FQGNSA.